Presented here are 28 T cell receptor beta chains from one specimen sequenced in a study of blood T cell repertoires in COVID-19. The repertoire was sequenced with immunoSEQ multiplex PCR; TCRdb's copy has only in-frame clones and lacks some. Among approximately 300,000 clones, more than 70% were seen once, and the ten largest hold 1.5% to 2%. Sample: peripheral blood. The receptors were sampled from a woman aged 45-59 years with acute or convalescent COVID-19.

The CDR3 loop is CASSKESHSGKPQETQYF. In DNA form, the CDR3 reads TGTGCCAGCAGCAAAGAATCCCATAGCGGGAAGCCTCAAGAGACCCAGTACTTC. This rearrangement joins TRBV21-1 to TRBJ2-5; TRBD2, as called in the table, went unchecked against the DNA. TRBV21-1 is noted as a pseudogene. This CDR3 comprises 18 residues.

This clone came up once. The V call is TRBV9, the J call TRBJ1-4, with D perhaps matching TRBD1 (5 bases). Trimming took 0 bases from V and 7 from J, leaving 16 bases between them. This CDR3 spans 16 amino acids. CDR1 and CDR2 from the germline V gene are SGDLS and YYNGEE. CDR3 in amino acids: CASSVGQKKIGEKLFF. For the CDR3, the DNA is TGTGCCAGCAGCGTAGGACAGAAAAAAATAGGTGAAAAACTGTTTTTT.

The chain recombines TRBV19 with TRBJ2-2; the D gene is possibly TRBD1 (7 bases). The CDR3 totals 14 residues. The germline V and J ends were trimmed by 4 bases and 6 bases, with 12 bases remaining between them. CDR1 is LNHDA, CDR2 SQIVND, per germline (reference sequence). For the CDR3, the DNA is TGTGCCAGTAGTAACAGGGGAGGTGCCGGGGAGCTGTTTTTT. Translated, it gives CASSNRGGAGELFF.

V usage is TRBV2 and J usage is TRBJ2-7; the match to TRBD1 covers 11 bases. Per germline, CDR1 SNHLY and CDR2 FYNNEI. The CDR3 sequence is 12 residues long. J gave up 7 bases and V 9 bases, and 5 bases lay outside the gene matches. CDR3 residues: CARGTGGKEQYF. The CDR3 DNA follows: TGTGCCAGAGGGACAGGGGGAAAGGAGCAGTACTTC.

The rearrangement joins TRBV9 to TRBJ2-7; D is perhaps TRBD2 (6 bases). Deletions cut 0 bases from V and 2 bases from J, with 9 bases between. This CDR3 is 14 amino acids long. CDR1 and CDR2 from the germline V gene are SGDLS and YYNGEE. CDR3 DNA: TGTGCCAGCAGCGTAGTAGCGGAGGCCTACGAGCAGTACTTC. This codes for CASSVVAEAYEQYF.

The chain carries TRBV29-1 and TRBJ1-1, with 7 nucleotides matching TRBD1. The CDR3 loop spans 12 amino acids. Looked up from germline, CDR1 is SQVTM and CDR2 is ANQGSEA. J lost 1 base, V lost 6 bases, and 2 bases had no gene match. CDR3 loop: CSVGDRNTEAFF. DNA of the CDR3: TGCAGCGTCGGGGACAGGAACACTGAAGCTTTCTTT. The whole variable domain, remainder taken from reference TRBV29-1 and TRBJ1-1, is SAVISQKPSRDICQRGTSLTIQCQVDSQVTMMFWYRQQPGQSLTLIATANQGSEATYESGFVIDKFPISRPNLTFSTLTVSNMSPEDSSIYLCSVGDRNTEAFFGQGTRLTVV.

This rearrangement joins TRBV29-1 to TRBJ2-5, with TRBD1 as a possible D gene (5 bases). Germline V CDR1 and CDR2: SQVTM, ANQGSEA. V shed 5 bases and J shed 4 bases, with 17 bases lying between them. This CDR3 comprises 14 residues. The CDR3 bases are TGCAGCGTTCCTAAGGGGTCTATTGGAGAGACCCAGTACTTC. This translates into CSVPKGSIGETQYF.

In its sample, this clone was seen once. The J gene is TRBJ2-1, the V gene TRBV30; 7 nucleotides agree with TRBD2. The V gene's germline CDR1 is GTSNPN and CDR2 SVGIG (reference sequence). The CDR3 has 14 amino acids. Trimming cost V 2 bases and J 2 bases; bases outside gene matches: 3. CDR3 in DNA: TGTGCCTGGAGTTTAGGGAGGGCCTACAATGAGCAGTTCTTC. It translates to CAWSLGRAYNEQFF. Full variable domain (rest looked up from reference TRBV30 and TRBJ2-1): SQTIHQWPATLVQPVGSPLSLECTVEGTSNPNLYWYRQAAGRGLQLLFYSVGIGQISSEVPQNLSASRPQDRQFILSSKKLLLSDSGFYLCAWSLGRAYNEQFFGPGTRLTVL.

Here the CDR3 DNA reads TGTGCCAGCAGCTTCGACAGGGGGCAACAAGAGACCCAGTACTTC. Its protein product is CASSFDRGQQETQYF. J is TRBJ2-5 and V is TRBV7-2, with 10 nucleotides matching TRBD1. The CDR3 length is 15 residues. CDR1 is SGHTA and CDR2 is FQGNSA in the germline V gene. V gave up 3 bases and J gave up 2 bases; unmatched junction bases: 3.

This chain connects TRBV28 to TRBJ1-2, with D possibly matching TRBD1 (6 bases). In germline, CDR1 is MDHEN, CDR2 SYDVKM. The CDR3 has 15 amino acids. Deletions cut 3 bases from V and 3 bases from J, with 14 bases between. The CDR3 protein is CASSLGAVRDYGYTF. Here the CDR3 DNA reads TGTGCCAGCAGTTTGGGGGCAGTCCGGGACTATGGCTACACCTTC.

The CDR3 region is CASSGTSDREQFF. In nucleotides, the CDR3 is TGTGCCAGCAGCGGCACGTCGGACAGGGAGCAGTTCTTC. The V call is TRBV5-6, the J call TRBJ2-1, with 7 bases identical to TRBD1. Germline V gene sequence: CDR1 SGHDT, CDR2 YYEEEE. With V trimmed by 4 bases and J by 10 bases, 8 bases remained unmatched. CDR3 length: 13 residues. The variable domain in full, with the rest retrieved from reference TRBV5-6 and TRBJ2-1, is DAGVTQSPTHLIKTRGQQVTLRCSPKSGHDTVSWYQQALGQGPQFIFQYYEEEERQRGNFPDRFSGHQFPNYSSELNVNALLLGDSALYLCASSGTSDREQFFGPGTRLTVL.

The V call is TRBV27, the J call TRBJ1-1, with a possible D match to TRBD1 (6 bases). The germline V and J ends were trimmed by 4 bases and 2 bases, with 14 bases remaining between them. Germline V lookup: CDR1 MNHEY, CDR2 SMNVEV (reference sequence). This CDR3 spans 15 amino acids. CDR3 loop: CASSSYGQSNTEAFF. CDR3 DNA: TGTGCCAGCAGTTCCTACGGACAGAGCAACACTGAAGCTTTCTTT.

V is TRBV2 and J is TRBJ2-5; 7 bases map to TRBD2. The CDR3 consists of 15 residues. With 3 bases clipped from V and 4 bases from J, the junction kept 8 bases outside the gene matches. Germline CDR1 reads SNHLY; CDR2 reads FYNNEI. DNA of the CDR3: TGTGCCAGCAGTGATGAAACTAGCGAGAGAGAGACCCAGTACTTC. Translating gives CASSDETSERETQYF.

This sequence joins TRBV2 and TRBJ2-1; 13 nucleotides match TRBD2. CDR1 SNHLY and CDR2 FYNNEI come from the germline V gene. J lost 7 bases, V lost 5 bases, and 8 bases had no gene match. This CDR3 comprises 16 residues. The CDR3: CASSPIEGLAGNEQFF. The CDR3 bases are TGTGCCAGCAGTCCAATCGAGGGACTAGCGGGAAATGAGCAGTTCTTC.

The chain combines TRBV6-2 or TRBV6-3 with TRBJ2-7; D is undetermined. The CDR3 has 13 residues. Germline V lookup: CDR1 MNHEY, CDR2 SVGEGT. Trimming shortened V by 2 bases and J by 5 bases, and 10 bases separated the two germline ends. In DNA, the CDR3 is TGTGCCAGCAGTTACACAGCAATGAACGAGCAGTACTTC. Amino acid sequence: CASSYTAMNEQYF.

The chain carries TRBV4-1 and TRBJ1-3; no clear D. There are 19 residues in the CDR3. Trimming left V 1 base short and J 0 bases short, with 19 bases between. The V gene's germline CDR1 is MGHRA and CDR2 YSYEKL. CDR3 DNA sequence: TGCGCCAGCAGCCAAGCTCCCGCTAGACGGAGGAGCTCTGGAAACACCATATATTTT. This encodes CASSQAPARRRSSGNTIYF.

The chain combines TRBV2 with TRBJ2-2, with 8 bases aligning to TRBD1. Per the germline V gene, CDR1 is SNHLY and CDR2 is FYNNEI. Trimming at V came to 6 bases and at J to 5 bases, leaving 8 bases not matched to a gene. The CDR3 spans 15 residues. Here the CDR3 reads CASRNDRGGTGELFF. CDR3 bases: TGTGCCAGCAGGAACGACAGGGGAGGAACCGGGGAGCTGTTTTTT.

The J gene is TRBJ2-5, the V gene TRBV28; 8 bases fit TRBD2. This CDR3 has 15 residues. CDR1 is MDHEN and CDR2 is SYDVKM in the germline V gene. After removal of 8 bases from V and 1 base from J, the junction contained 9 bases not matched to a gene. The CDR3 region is CASFPFLAGQETQYF. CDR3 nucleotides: TGTGCCAGCTTTCCCTTCCTAGCGGGCCAAGAGACCCAGTACTTC.

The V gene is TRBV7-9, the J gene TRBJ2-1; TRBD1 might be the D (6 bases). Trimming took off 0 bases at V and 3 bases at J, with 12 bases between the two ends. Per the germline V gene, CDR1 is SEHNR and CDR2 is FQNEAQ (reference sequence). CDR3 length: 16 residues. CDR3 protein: CASSLADRFYYNEQFF. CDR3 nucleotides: TGTGCCAGCAGCTTAGCCGACAGGTTTTACTACAATGAGCAGTTCTTC.

The CDR3: CASSYSLRVRDTEAFF. The CDR3 DNA reads TGTGCCAGCAGTTACTCTCTGAGGGTTAGAGACACTGAAGCTTTCTTT. The gene calls are TRBV6-6 and TRBJ1-1; no reliable D call. The CDR3 is made up of 16 amino acids. CDR1 and CDR2 from the germline V gene are MNHNY and SVGAGI (reference sequence). Trimming took off 0 bases at V and 3 bases at J, with 14 bases between the two ends.

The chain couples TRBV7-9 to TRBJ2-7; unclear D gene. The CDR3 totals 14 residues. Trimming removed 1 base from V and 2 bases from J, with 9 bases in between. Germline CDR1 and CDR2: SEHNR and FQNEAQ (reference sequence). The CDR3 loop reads CASSLVSSPYEQYF. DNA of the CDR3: TGTGCCAGCAGCTTAGTTTCCAGTCCCTACGAGCAGTACTTC.

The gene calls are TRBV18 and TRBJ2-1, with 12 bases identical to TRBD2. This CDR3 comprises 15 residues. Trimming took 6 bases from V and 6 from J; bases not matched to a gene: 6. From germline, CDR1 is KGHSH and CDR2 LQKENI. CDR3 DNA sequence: TGTGCCAGCTCCGAAAGACTAGCGGGAGCCAATGAGCAGTTCTTC. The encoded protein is CASSERLAGANEQFF.

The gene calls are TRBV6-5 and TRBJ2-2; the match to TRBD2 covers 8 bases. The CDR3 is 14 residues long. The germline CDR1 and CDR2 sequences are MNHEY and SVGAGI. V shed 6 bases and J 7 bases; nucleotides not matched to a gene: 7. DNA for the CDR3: TGTGCCAGCAGCTGGACTAGCTGGGGCGGGGAGCTGTTTTTT. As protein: CASSWTSWGGELFF.

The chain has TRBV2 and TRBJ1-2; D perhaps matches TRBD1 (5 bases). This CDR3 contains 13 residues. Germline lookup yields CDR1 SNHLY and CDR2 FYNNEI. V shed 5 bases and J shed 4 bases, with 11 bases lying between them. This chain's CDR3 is CASSKEGVYGYTF. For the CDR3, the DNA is TGTGCCAGCAGTAAAGAAGGGGTCTATGGCTACACCTTC.

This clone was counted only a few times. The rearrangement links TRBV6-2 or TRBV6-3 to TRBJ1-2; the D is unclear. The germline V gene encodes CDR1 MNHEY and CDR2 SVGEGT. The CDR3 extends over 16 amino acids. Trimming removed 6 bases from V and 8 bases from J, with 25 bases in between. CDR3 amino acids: CASSRDARYPHLGYTF. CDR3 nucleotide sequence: TGTGCCAGCAGCCGCGATGCACGGTATCCTCACCTCGGCTACACCTTC.

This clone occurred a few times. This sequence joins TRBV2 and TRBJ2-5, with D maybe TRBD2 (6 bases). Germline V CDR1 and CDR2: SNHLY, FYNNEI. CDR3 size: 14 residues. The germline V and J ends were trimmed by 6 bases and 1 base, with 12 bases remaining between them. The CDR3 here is CASRGIAAQETQYF. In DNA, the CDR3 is TGTGCCAGCAGGGGGATAGCGGCCCAAGAGACCCAGTACTTC. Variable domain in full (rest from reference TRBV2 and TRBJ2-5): EPEVTQTPSHQVTQMGQEVILRCVPISNHLYFYWYRQILGQKVEFLVSFYNNEISEKSEIFDDQFSVERPDGSNFTLKIRSTKLEDSAMYFCASRGIAAQETQYFGPGTRLLVL.

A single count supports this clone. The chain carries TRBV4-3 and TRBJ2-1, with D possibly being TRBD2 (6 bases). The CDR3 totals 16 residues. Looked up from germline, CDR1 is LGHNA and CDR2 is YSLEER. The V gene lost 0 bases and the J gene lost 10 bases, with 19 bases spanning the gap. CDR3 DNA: TGCGCCAGCAGCCAAGATACGGGAGCGCCCGGCTTAGAGCAGTTCTTC. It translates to CASSQDTGAPGLEQFF.

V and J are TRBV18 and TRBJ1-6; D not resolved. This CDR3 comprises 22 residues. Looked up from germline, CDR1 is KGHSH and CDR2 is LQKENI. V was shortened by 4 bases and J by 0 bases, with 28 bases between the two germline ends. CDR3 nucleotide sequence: TGTGCCAGCTCACGTATGGTCCAGACGAAACAGACTAATAGCTCCTATAATTCACCCCTCCACTTT. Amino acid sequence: CASSRMVQTKQTNSSYNSPLHF.